Given below is one T cell receptor beta chain in context. This clonotype was counted between two and nine times. Its antigen has not been determined. No much larger clone is present one base from it, and per-base qualities are unavailable. These reads were obtained on an Illumina HiSeq 1500. TCRdb's own reprocessing of the public reads used fastp at Q25 and MiXCR and kept productive beta chains. Identical CDR3 protein sequences are pooled into one entry, listed with their most common genes and DNA. Recorded for this sample are about 69,000 distinct CDR3 sequences; 28% of them occurred a single time. The ten largest account for 50% to 65% of the sample. This record comes from a study of T cell repertoires in cytomegalovirus infection (dated by TCRdb to the late 2010s). For context, the study as a whole: The peptide stimulations were aimed at well-studied HLA-B-restricted epitopes as well as recently identified HLA-C-restricted CMV epitopes, whose presentation resists viral immunomodulation. Donor HLA type was relevant to the analysis, as public TCR beta signatures indicated carriage of CMV infection together with the matching HLA type.

Interpreted using the paper, the treatment or condition label stands for: in vitro stimulation with specific CMV peptide epitopes to enrich CMV-specific T cells. Reading the germline V gene gives CDR1 SGHRS and CDR2 YFSETQ. V and J are truncated by 4 bases and 7 bases respectively, leaving an intervening sequence of 12 bases. The CDR3 sequence holds 12 residues, the cysteine and phenylalanine included. The entry retains the CDR3 DNA only, 36 bases that are in frame from base 1. Findings and caveats that apply to the study as a whole: The ex vivo response was dominated by HLA-C-restricted CMV-specific TCR beta clonotypes, which also provided the single most frequent clonotype in two of eight donors. Carriers of CMV infection plus the relevant HLA type were discriminated by the cumulative frequency of public TCR beta family members in the study cohort and in an independent approximately 340-donor cohort.

The sequence joins TRBV5-1 to TRBJ2-7, and the D gene may be TRBD1, 6 bases matching. The sequencing used CD8+ T cells from cultured PBMCs, collected from culture after CMV antigen stimulation. This sequence originates from a human donor in good health (CMV status not recorded). Some clones in this sample may be carry-over from other donors' samples. The CDR3 reads as follows: CASSGRGWEQYF. The sequenced DNA: TGCGCCAGCAGCGGCAGGGGTTGGGAGCAGTACTTC.